This TCR beta chain emerged from a study of blood T cell repertoires in COVID-19. Study at large: Donors in the United States, Italy and Spain gave samples during acute or convalescent COVID-19.

Germline V gives CDR1 MNHEY, CDR2 SVGAGI. The CDR3 covers 14 residues. Trimming cost V 10 bases and J 0 bases, with 16 bases left between them. Method: immunoSEQ multiplex PCR; TCRdb's copy keeps in-frame clones and lacks some. Altogether some 130,000 clones are present, over 60% being singletons, with the ten largest covering approximately 2%. The rearrangement links TRBV6-5 to TRBJ2-7, with D tentatively TRBD2 (5 bases). The source is a woman between 70 and 85 years old with acute or convalescent COVID-19. Material: peripheral blood. The chain's CDR3 is CATRLWETSYEQYF. CDR3 nucleotides: TGTGCCACCCGCCTGTGGGAGACCTCCTACGAGCAGTACTTC.